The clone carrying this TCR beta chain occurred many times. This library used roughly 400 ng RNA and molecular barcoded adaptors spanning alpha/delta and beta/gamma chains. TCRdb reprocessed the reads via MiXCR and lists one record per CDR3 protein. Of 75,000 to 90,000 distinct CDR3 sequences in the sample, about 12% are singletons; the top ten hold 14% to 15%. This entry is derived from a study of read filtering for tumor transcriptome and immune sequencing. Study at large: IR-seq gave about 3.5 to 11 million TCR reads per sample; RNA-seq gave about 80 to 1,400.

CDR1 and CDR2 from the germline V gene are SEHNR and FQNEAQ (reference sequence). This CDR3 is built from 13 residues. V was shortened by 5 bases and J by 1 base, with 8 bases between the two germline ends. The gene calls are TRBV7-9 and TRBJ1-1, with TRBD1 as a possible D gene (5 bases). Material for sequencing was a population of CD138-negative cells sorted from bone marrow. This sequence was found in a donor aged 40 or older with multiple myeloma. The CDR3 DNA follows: TGTGCCAGCAGCCCTCAGGGGAACACTGAAGCTTTCTTT. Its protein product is CASSPQGNTEAFF.